These T cell receptor beta chains were read from a single sample in a study of Ad26.COV2.S vaccination and SARS-CoV-2 variants. Clones were sequenced by immunoSEQ multiplex PCR, and TCRdb holds only the in-frame ones, with some missing. The sample consists of a few hundred thousand clones, about 90% of them appearing once. The sequencing here drew on peripheral blood, taken in a trial of Ad26.COV2.S vaccine versus placebo. The receptor set was obtained from a person aged 18 to 59 who received the Ad26.COV2.S COVID-19 vaccine or a placebo. Each CDR3 is given with its conserved first and last residue. The D gene is left open where the match is weak. Size is omitted from some rows. Given values are once, few, many or a class for expanded clones.

J gene,clone size,D gene,V gene,CDR3 DNA,CDR3 protein
TRBJ2-1,NA,NA,TRBV9,TGTGCCAGCAGCGGGGGGGCGTTCAATGAGCAGTTCTTC,CASSGGAFNEQFF
TRBJ1-6,NA,NA,TRBV21-1,TGTGCCAGCAGCAAAGGCCCCGGGACAGGGGGCGCTGATTTCTCGCCTTCACCCCTCCACTTT,CASSKGPGTGGADFSPSPLHF
TRBJ2-2,NA,TRBD2,TRBV29-1,TGCAGCGTCGGACTAGCGGGGAACACCGGGGAGCTGTTTTTT,CSVGLAGNTGELFF
TRBJ2-3,NA,TRBD2,TRBV5-6,TGTGCCAGCAGCTTGGGTTCGAGTAGCGGGGCGGGAGATACGCAGTATTTT,CASSLGSSSGAGDTQYF
TRBJ2-7,NA,TRBD1,TRBV6-2/TRBV6-3,TGTGCCAGCAGTTATTTGGACAGGGGGCATGCCGAGCAGTACTTC,CASSYLDRGHAEQYF
TRBJ2-1,NA,TRBD2,TRBV7-8,TGTGCCAGCCGACTAGCGGGGGTCTACAATGAGCAGTTCTTC,CASRLAGVYNEQFF
TRBJ1-1,NA,NA,TRBV5-4,TGTGCCAGCAGCTTGGGGTGGGGGACTGAAGCTTTCTTT,CASSLGWGTEAFF
TRBJ1-5,once,NA,TRBV28,TGTGCCAGCAGTTTAGTGGGTTCACGGCAGCCCCAGCATTTT,CASSLVGSRQPQHF
TRBJ2-7,NA,NA,TRBV21-1,TGTGCCAGCAGCAAAAAGGGGGACAGGCCTTCCTACGAGCAGTACTTC,CASSKKGDRPSYEQYF
TRBJ1-2,NA,NA,TRBV5-1,TGCGCCAGCAGCTTGGCTGATCTGGCAGGGTCGTACTATGGCTACACCTTC,CASSLADLAGSYYGYTF
TRBJ2-7,NA,TRBD2,TRBV5-4,TGTGCCAGCAGCCCCCCGGGAGGGCCTCACTACGAGCAGTACTTC,CASSPPGGPHYEQYF
TRBJ2-7,NA,NA,TRBV7-9,TGTGCCAGCAGCCCCATCGTCGACGAGCAGTACTTC,CASSPIVDEQYF
TRBJ1-1,once,NA,TRBV7-2,TGTGCCAGCAGCTACGGGGGACCCCCGAGATTT,CASSYGGPPRF
TRBJ1-5,NA,TRBD1,TRBV7-9,TGTGCCAGCAGCTCTTACGACAGGGGCAATCAGCCCCAGCATTTT,CASSSYDRGNQPQHF
TRBJ1-5,few,TRBD1,TRBV25-1,TGTGCCAGCAGTGACACAGGGGGCAATCAGCCCCAGCATTTT,CASSDTGGNQPQHF
TRBJ2-1,NA,NA,TRBV7-2,TGTGCCAGCAGCTTAGTAGGGGTCGGTGAGCAGTTCTTC,CASSLVGVGEQFF
TRBJ2-3,NA,NA,TRBV15,TGTGCCACCAGCTTCAGCGGGTCGGTCGCAGATACGCAGTATTTT,CATSFSGSVADTQYF
TRBJ1-3,once,NA,TRBV19,TGTGCCAGTACATGGGAACCTTTTCAGATGACTGGAAACACCATATATTTT,CASTWEPFQMTGNTIYF
TRBJ1-1,NA,NA,TRBV9,TGTGCCAGCAGCCCCGGGGGGAGCACTGAAGCTTTCTTT,CASSPGGSTEAFF
TRBJ2-7,NA,TRBD2,TRBV7-2,TGTGCCAGCAGCGCAACTAGCGGGGGGATGTCCTACGAGCAGTACTTC,CASSATSGGMSYEQYF
TRBJ1-4,NA,NA,TRBV19,TGTGCCAGTAGTACCCTAGGAGGACTTGCTGAAAAACTGTTTTTT,CASSTLGGLAEKLFF
TRBJ1-2,NA,NA,TRBV3-1/TRBV3-2,TGTGCCAGCAGCCAAGTGACTAACTATGGCTACACCTTC,CASSQVTNYGYTF
TRBJ2-1,NA,TRBD2,TRBV27,TGTGCCAGCAGTTGGGCGGGGGGGCCTGCTTACAATGAGCAGTTCTTC,CASSWAGGPAYNEQFF
TRBJ1-5,NA,NA,TRBV30,TGTGCCTGGAGAGGGCGCGAAAGCAATCAGCCCCAGCATTTT,CAWRGRESNQPQHF
TRBJ1-6,few,NA,TRBV7-2,TGTGCCAGCAGCTTAATTCACGGAGATTCACCCCTCCACTTT,CASSLIHGDSPLHF
TRBJ2-2,once,TRBD2,TRBV30,TGTGCCTGGAAGGATAGCGGGGACACCGGGGAGCTGTTTTTT,CAWKDSGDTGELFF
TRBJ1-2,once,TRBD1,TRBV3-1/TRBV3-2,TGTGCCAGCAGCCAAGATAGTGGACAGGCCCCCTATGGCTACACCTTC,CASSQDSGQAPYGYTF
TRBJ1-2,NA,TRBD1,TRBV19,TGTGCCAGTAGTACCTCCGGGACAGCCTCCGGCTACACCTTC,CASSTSGTASGYTF
TRBJ1-6,NA,NA,TRBV23-1,TGCGCCAGCAGTCAATCTTTGGACTTTTCCTCTAATTCACCCCTCCACTTT,CASSQSLDFSSNSPLHF
TRBJ2-2,NA,TRBD2,TRBV4-1,TGCGCCAGCAGCCACGGACTAGCGGGGCTACCGAACACCGGGGAGCTGTTTTTT,CASSHGLAGLPNTGELFF
TRBJ1-1,NA,NA,TRBV7-2,TGTGCCAGCAGCTTAGTCGAGTACACTGAAGCTTTCTTT,CASSLVEYTEAFF
TRBJ2-2,NA,NA,TRBV7-8,TGTGCCAGCAGCCACAGCCGCCGAGGGACCGGGGAGCTGTTTTTT,CASSHSRRGTGELFF
TRBJ1-6,NA,NA,TRBV28,TGTGCCAGCAGTTTAGCCTATAATTCACCCCTCCACTTT,CASSLAYNSPLHF
TRBJ1-6,NA,NA,TRBV19,TGTGCCAGTAGTCCCCAGGGAGGAAGCTCACCCCTCCACTTT,CASSPQGGSSPLHF
TRBJ2-1,NA,NA,TRBV11-2,TGTGCCAGCAGCTTAGAAGCAGGGCCCCACAATGAGCAGTTCTTC,CASSLEAGPHNEQFF
TRBJ1-1,NA,NA,TRBV7-9,TGTGCCAGCAGCTTAGCGGTGGGAACTGAAGCTTTCTTT,CASSLAVGTEAFF
TRBJ2-1,NA,TRBD1,TRBV7-9,TGTGCCAGCAGATCTACCGGGACAGAACACAATGAGCAGTTCTTC,CASRSTGTEHNEQFF
TRBJ2-3,NA,TRBD2,TRBV5-4,TGTGCCAGCAGCTTCGACCCCGGGGGGAGCACAGATACGCAGTATTTT,CASSFDPGGSTDTQYF
TRBJ2-7,NA,NA,TRBV6-5,TGTGCCAGCAGTAATGGGGCGGACGTTTCGTACGAGCAGTACTTC,CASSNGADVSYEQYF
TRBJ1-2,NA,NA,TRBV28,TGTGCCACCCAGACAGAGAGTGGCTACACCTTC,CATQTESGYTF
TRBJ1-1,NA,NA,TRBV19,TGTGCCAGTAGTCAGGGCAGCACTGAAGCTTTCTTT,CASSQGSTEAFF
TRBJ2-7,NA,NA,TRBV6-6,TGTGCCAGCACCTACGAGCAGTACTTC,CASTYEQYF
TRBJ1-1,NA,NA,TRBV9,TGTGCCAGCAGGTCCGGGACGACGGGGACTGAAGCTTTCTTT,CASRSGTTGTEAFF
TRBJ1-5,few,NA,TRBV30,TGTGCCTGGAGTGGGGGGAGAAATCAGCCCCAGCATTTT,CAWSGGRNQPQHF
TRBJ2-1,NA,NA,TRBV11-2,TGTGCCAGCAGCTTAGAGGGTCTGTTCGAAGAGCAGTTCTTC,CASSLEGLFEEQFF
TRBJ1-2,NA,TRBD1,TRBV5-1,TGCGCCAGCAGCTCGGGACAGGGGAGCTATGGCTACACCTTC,CASSSGQGSYGYTF
TRBJ2-2,once,NA,TRBV27,TGTGCCAGCAGTTTATGGCCCATCGGGGAGCTGTTTTTT,CASSLWPIGELFF
TRBJ2-2,once,NA,TRBV11-2,TGTGCCAGCAGTTTAAAGGGGGTAAACACCGGGGAGCTGTTTTTT,CASSLKGVNTGELFF
TRBJ2-3,NA,TRBD2,TRBV6-2/TRBV6-3,TGTGCCAGCAGTTACAAGCGGGGGGTTCCATTTCGCACAGATACGCAGTATTTT,CASSYKRGVPFRTDTQYF
TRBJ1-3,NA,TRBD1,TRBV4-3,TGCGCCAGCAGCCAACGGACAGGGGGCGAAAAAAACACCATATATTTT,CASSQRTGGEKNTIYF